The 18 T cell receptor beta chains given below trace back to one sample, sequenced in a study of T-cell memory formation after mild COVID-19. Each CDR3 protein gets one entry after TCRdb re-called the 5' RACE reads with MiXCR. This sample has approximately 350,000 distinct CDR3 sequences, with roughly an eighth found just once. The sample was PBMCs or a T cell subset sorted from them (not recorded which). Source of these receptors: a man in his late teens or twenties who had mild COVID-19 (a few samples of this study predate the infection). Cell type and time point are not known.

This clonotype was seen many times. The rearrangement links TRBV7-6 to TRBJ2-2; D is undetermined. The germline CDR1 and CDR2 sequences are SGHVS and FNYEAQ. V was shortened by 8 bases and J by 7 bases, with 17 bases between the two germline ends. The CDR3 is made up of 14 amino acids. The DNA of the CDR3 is TGTGCCAGCGGAGAAATGGACCGTGACGGGGAGCTGTTTTTT. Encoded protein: CASGEMDRDGELFF. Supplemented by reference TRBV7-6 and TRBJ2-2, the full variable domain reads GAGVSQSPRYKVTKRGQDVALRCDPISGHVSLYWYRQALGQGPEFLTYFNYEAQQDKSGLPNDRFSAERPEGSISTLTIQRTEQRDSAMYRCASGEMDRDGELFFGEGSRLTVL.

CDR3 sequence: CATSTGGGEETQYF. CDR3 DNA sequence: TGTGCCACCAGCACCGGAGGGGGTGAAGAGACCCAGTACTTC. The genes are TRBV15 and TRBJ2-5; the D call may be TRBD1 or TRBD2 (6 bases each). The CDR3 is 14 amino acids. CDR1 is LNHNV, CDR2 YYDKDF, per germline (reference sequence). Trimming left V 4 bases short and J 3 bases short, with 12 bases between.

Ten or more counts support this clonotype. Here the CDR3 DNA reads TGTGCCAGCAGCCAAGATAACAGGGACCCTGAAGCTTTCTTT. Its protein product is CASSQDNRDPEAFF. The chain links TRBV4-2 to TRBJ1-1; D might be TRBD1 (6 bases). The CDR3 is made up of 14 amino acids. The V end was cut by 0 bases, the J end by 6 bases, with 11 bases between. CDR1 and CDR2 from the germline V gene are LGHNA and YNFKEQ.

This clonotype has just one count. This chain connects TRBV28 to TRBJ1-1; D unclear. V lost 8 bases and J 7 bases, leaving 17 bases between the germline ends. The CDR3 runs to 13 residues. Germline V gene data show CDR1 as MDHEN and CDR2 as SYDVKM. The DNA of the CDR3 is TGTGCCAGCTCCTCCCCGACGGTAGTTGAAGCTTTCTTT. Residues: CASSSPTVVEAFF. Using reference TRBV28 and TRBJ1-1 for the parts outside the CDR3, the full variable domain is DVKVTQSSRYLVKRTGEKVFLECVQDMDHENMFWYRQDPGLGLRLIYFSYDVKMKEKGDIPEGYSVSREKKERFSLILESASTNQTSMYLCASSSPTVVEAFFGQGTRLTVV.

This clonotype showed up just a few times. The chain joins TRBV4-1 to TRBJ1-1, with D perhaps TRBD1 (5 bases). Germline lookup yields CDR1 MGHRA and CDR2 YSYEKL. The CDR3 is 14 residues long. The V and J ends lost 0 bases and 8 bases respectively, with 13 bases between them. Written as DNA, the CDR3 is TGCGCCAGCAGCCAAGAGGGGAGGGGAAGAGAAGCTTTCTTT. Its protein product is CASSQEGRGREAFF.

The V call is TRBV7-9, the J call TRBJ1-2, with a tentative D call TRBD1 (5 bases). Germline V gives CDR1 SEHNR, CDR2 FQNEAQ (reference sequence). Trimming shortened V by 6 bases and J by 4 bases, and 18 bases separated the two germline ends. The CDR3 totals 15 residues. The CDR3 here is CASSPPSGDFYGYTF. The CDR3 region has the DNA TGTGCCAGCAGTCCTCCGTCGGGGGACTTCTATGGCTACACCTTC.

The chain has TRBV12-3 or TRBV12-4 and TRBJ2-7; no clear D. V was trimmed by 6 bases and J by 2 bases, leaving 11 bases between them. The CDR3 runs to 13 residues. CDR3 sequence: CASSQQRTYEQYF. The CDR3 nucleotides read TGTGCCAGCAGCCAACAGCGAACCTACGAGCAGTACTTC.

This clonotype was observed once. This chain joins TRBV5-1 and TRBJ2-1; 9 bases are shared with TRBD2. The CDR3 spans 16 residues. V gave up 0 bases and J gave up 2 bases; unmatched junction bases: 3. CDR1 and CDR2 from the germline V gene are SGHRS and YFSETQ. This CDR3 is CASSLVTSGPYNEQFF. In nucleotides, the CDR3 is TGCGCCAGCAGCTTGGTAACTAGCGGGCCCTACAATGAGCAGTTCTTC.

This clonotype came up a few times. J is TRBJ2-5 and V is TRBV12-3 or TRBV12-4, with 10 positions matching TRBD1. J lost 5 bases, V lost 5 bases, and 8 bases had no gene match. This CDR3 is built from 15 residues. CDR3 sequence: CASSQRTGGLETQYF. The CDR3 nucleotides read TGTGCCAGCAGTCAAAGGACAGGGGGTTTGGAGACCCAGTACTTC.

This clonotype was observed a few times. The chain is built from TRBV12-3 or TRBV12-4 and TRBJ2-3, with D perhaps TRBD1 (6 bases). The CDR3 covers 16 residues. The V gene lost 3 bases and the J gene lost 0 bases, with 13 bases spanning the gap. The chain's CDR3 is CASSFILQGSTDTQYF. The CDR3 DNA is TGTGCCAGCAGTTTCATACTACAGGGAAGCACAGATACGCAGTATTTT.

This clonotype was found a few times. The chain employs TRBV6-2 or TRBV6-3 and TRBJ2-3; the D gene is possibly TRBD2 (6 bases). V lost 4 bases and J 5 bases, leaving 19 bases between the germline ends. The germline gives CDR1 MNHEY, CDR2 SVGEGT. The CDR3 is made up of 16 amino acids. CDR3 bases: TGTGCCAGCAGTTCCCCCTCCAAGCGGGCAGAAGATACGCAGTATTTT. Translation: CASSSPSKRAEDTQYF.

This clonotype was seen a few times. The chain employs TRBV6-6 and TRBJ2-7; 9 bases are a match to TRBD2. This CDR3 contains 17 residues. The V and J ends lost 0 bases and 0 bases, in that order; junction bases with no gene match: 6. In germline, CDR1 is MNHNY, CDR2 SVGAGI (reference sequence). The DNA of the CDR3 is TGTGCCAGCAGTTACTCTAGCGGGGGTAGCGGCTCCTACGAGCAGTACTTC. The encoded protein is CASSYSSGGSGSYEQYF.

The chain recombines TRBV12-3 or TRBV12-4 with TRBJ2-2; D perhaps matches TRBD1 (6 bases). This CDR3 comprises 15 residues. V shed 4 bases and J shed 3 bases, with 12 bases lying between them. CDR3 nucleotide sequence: TGTGCCAGCAGTTCCCAGGGGTCCCACACCGGGGAGCTGTTTTTT. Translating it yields CASSSQGSHTGELFF.

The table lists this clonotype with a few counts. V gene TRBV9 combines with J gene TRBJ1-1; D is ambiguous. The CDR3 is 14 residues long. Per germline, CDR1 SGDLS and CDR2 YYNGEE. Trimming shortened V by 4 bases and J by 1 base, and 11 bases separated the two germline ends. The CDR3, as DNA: TGTGCCAGCAGCCTAGAGAGTTCGAACACTGAAGCTTTCTTT. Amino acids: CASSLESSNTEAFF.

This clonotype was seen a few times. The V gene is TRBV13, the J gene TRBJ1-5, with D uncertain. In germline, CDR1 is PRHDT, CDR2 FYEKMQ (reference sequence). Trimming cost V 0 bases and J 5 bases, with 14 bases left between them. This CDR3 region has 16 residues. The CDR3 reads CASSLGLGDGHQPQHF. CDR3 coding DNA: TGTGCCAGCAGCTTAGGCTTGGGAGATGGGCATCAGCCCCAGCATTTT.

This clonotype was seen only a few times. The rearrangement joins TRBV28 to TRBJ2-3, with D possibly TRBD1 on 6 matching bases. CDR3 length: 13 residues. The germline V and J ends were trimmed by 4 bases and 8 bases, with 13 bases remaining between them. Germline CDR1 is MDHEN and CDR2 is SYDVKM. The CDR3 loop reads CASSWGLRGTQYF. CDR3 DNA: TGTGCCAGCAGTTGGGGGCTTCGGGGTACGCAGTATTTT. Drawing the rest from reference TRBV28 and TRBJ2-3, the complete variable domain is DVKVTQSSRYLVKRTGEKVFLECVQDMDHENMFWYRQDPGLGLRLIYFSYDVKMKEKGDIPEGYSVSREKKERFSLILESASTNQTSMYLCASSWGLRGTQYFGPGTRLTVL.

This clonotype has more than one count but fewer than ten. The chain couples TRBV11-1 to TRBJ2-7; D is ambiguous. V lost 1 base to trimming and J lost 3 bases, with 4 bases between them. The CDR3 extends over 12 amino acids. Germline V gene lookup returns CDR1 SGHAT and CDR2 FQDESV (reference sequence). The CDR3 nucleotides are TGTGCCAGCAGCTTAGTATACTACGAGCAGTACTTC. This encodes CASSLVYYEQYF. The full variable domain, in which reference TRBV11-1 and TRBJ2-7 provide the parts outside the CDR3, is EAEVAQSPRYKITEKSQAVAFWCDPISGHATLYWYRQILGQGPELLVQFQDESVVDDSQLPKDRFSAERLKGVDSTLKIQPAELGDSAMYLCASSLVYYEQYFGPGTRLTVT.

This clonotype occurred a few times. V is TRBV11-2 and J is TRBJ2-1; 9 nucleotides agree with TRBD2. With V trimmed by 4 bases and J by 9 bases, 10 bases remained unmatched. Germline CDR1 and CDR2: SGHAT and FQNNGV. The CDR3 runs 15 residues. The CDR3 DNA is TGTGCCAGCAGCTCGGTGGCGGGGGGGCAGAGTGAGCAGTTCTTC. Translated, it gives CASSSVAGGQSEQFF.